These 24 T cell receptor beta chains were sequenced from one sample in a study of blood T cell repertoires in COVID-19. Produced via immunoSEQ multiplex PCR; TCRdb's table is partial and in-frame only. Altogether over 100,000 clones are present, around four fifths being singletons, with the ten largest covering about 20%. Sequenced material: peripheral blood. The origin of the receptors is a woman in her fifties or sixties with acute or convalescent COVID-19.

The V and J genes are TRBV28 and TRBJ1-6; TRBD1 might be the D (6 bases). This CDR3 is built from 14 residues. Trimming took 7 bases from V and 7 from J, leaving 14 bases between them. Germline-derived CDR1 and CDR2 are MDHEN and SYDVKM. The CDR3 loop is CASTPGHKNSPLHF. The CDR3 nucleotides read TGTGCCAGCACCCCGGGACACAAGAATTCACCCCTCCACTTT.

The chain has TRBV5-4 and TRBJ2-5; the D is unclear. The CDR3 sequence is 13 residues long. Germline loops: CDR1 SGHNT, CDR2 YYREEE (reference sequence). Trimming shortened V by 5 bases and J by 1 base, and 9 bases separated the two germline ends. The CDR3 nucleotides read TGTGCCAGCAGACACCCCTCCCAAGAGACCCAGTACTTC. It yields the protein CASRHPSQETQYF.

This clone was picked up one time. An end of the junction does not agree with germline; a read error may underlie this. The rearrangement links TRBV5-1 to TRBJ2-3; 10 bases agree with TRBD2. Germline V gene data show CDR1 as SGHRS and CDR2 as YFSETQ. The CDR3 spans 15 residues. CDR3 sequence (DNA): TGCGCCAGCGGCTTGCTAGCGGGAGTAGGAGATACGCAGTATTTT. Translation: CASGLLAGVGDTQYF.

This clone showed up just a few times. The chain employs TRBV3-1 (or the pseudogene TRBV3-2) and TRBJ1-1; 9 nucleotides match TRBD1. The CDR3 loop spans 14 amino acids. Losses at the gene ends were 5 bases for V and 3 bases for J; bases not matched to a gene: 4. The germline V gene encodes CDR1 LGHDT and CDR2 YNNKEL (reference sequence). CDR3 protein: CASSKQGADTEAFF. The CDR3 DNA follows: TGTGCCAGCAGCAAACAGGGGGCGGACACTGAAGCTTTCTTT.

The chain uses TRBV28 and TRBJ1-4, with 9 bases aligning to TRBD1. From germline, CDR1 is MDHEN and CDR2 SYDVKM. CDR3 length: 16 residues. V was clipped by 8 bases and J by 0 bases; unmatched bases: 7. The CDR3, as DNA: TGTGCCAGCGGGACAGGGTTCTTTGCAACTAATGAAAAACTGTTTTTT. It translates to CASGTGFFATNEKLFF.

The chain employs TRBV11-3 and TRBJ1-1, with no clear D. Germline loops: CDR1 SGHNT, CDR2 YENEEA. This CDR3 comprises 13 residues. V was trimmed by 4 bases and J by 4 bases, leaving 10 bases between them. The CDR3 DNA follows: TGTGCCAGCAGCTCACGTCCGGGCACTGAAGCTTTCTTT. Protein product: CASSSRPGTEAFF.

The J gene is TRBJ2-7, the V gene TRBV28, with D unclear. V lost 4 bases, J lost 3 bases, and 10 bases lay in between. The CDR3 runs 13 residues. Germline V lookup: CDR1 MDHEN, CDR2 SYDVKM. The CDR3: CASSSGPYYEQYF. In nucleotides, the CDR3 is TGTGCCAGCAGTTCTGGGCCGTACTACGAGCAGTACTTC.

This rearrangement joins TRBV28 to TRBJ1-2; 8 bases match TRBD1. The CDR3 consists of 14 residues. Germline V lookup: CDR1 MDHEN, CDR2 SYDVKM. The trim removed 4 bases at V and 4 bases at J, leaving 5 bases unmatched. CDR3 nucleotides: TGTGCCAGCAGTTCCGGACAGGGAGCCTATGGCTACACCTTC. It codes for CASSSGQGAYGYTF.

The chain joins TRBV14 to TRBJ1-1, with D hard to call. The CDR3 spans 13 residues. Germline-derived CDR1 and CDR2 are SGHDN and FVKESK. V was trimmed by 5 bases and J by 0 bases, leaving 7 bases between them. The CDR3 region is CASSAHLNTEAFF. In DNA form, the CDR3 reads TGTGCCAGCAGCGCACATCTGAACACTGAAGCTTTCTTT.

The rearrangement uses TRBV28 and TRBJ1-1; maybe TRBD1 (5 bases). CDR1 MDHEN and CDR2 SYDVKM come from the germline V gene. The CDR3 has 15 residues. Trimming pared 1 base from V and 0 bases from J, leaving 9 bases between. The CDR3, as DNA: TGTGCCAGCAGTTTATTGCGGGGGATGAACACTGAAGCTTTCTTT. Translation gives CASSLLRGMNTEAFF. Full variable domain (remainder filled in from reference TRBV28 and TRBJ1-1): DVKVTQSSRYLVKRTGEKVFLECVQDMDHENMFWYRQDPGLGLRLIYFSYDVKMKEKGDIPEGYSVSREKKERFSLILESASTNQTSMYLCASSLLRGMNTEAFFGQGTRLTVV.

This clone was observed a few times. The rearrangement links TRBV18 to TRBJ2-5; a weak D match, TRBD1 (6 bases). CDR3 length: 14 residues. V lost 3 bases and J 9 bases, leaving 17 bases between the germline ends. Germline V lookup: CDR1 KGHSH, CDR2 LQKENI. CDR3 sequence reads: CASSPGTNLGAQYF. The CDR3 DNA follows: TGTGCCAGCTCACCTGGGACAAACTTGGGGGCCCAGTACTTC.

The J gene is TRBJ2-1, the V gene TRBV3-1 (or the pseudogene TRBV3-2), with D unresolved. This CDR3 spans 12 amino acids. The ends were cut back, 1 base at V and 12 bases at J, with 10 bases in the middle. Germline-derived CDR1 and CDR2 are LGHDT and YNNKEL (reference sequence). The CDR3 here is CASSQANVRQFF. CDR3 bases: TGTGCCAGCAGCCAAGCTAATGTCCGGCAGTTCTTC.

The rearrangement joins TRBV28 to TRBJ2-1; TRBD2 agrees at 8 bases. The CDR3 spans 15 residues. Trimming cost V 7 bases and J 2 bases; bases outside gene matches: 7. CDR1 MDHEN and CDR2 SYDVKM come from the germline V gene. The CDR3 bases are TGTGCCAGCACTAATAGCGGGACCCCCTACAATGAGCAGTTCTTC. As protein: CASTNSGTPYNEQFF.

This clone was seen a handful of times. This same CDR3 is encoded by further DNA sequences in the sample. The rearrangement joins TRBV7-6 to TRBJ2-2; 7 bases align to TRBD1. The V and J ends lost 3 bases and 2 bases, in that order; junction bases with no gene match: 6. The CDR3 is made up of 16 amino acids. Germline values: CDR1 SGHVS, CDR2 FNYEAQ. The CDR3 spells CASSLAGTANTGELFF. The DNA of the CDR3 is TGTGCCAGCAGCTTGGCCGGGACAGCCAACACCGGGGAGCTGTTTTTT.

This clone was seen only once. This sequence joins TRBV7-9 and TRBJ1-2, with D possibly being TRBD1 (5 bases). V was clipped by 1 base and J by 6 bases, with 15 bases between them. The CDR3 spans 15 residues. Per germline, CDR1 SEHNR and CDR2 FQNEAQ (reference sequence). CDR3 coding DNA: TGTGCCAGCAGCTTAGGGACCGGGGGGAAGGATGGCTACACCTTC. As protein: CASSLGTGGKDGYTF.

The chain has TRBV28 and TRBJ1-3; TRBD1 matches 7 bases. Germline CDR1 is MDHEN and CDR2 is SYDVKM. CDR3 length: 16 residues. The ends lost 6 bases at V and 5 bases at J; junction bases unmatched: 13. This chain's CDR3 is CASRPSEGAYRNTIYF. The CDR3 DNA follows: TGTGCCAGCAGGCCCAGCGAGGGGGCGTACAGAAACACCATATATTTT.

The rearrangement links TRBV5-1 to TRBJ1-1; 7 bases line up with TRBD1. The CDR3 covers 14 residues. Germline CDR1 is SGHRS and CDR2 is YFSETQ. Trimming removed 4 bases from V and 4 bases from J; junction bases left unmatched: 7. DNA for the CDR3: TGCGCCAGCAGCACCACCAGGGGGTTCACTGAAGCTTTCTTT. This encodes CASSTTRGFTEAFF.

CDR3 in amino acids: CASSKRGGQYNEQFF. The CDR3 nucleotides are TGTGCCAGCAGCAAGCGGGGGGGACAATACAATGAGCAGTTCTTC. This rearrangement joins TRBV3-1 (or the pseudogene TRBV3-2) to TRBJ2-1; 10 bases fit TRBD2. The ends lost 5 bases at V and 4 bases at J; junction bases unmatched: 5. This CDR3 is built from 15 residues. The V gene's germline CDR1 is LGHDT and CDR2 YNNKEL (reference sequence).

The CDR3 region is CASSFKRDSYEQYF. In DNA form, the CDR3 reads TGTGCCAGCAGTTTTAAGCGGGACTCCTACGAGCAGTACTTC. This chain uses TRBV27 with TRBJ2-7, with TRBD2 matching over 7 bases. The CDR3 has 14 residues. The germline gives CDR1 MNHEY, CDR2 SMNVEV (reference sequence). With 3 bases clipped from V and 0 bases from J, the junction kept 2 bases outside the gene matches.

This clone was seen a handful of times. The CDR3 bases are TGTGCCAGCAGGCAAACAGGGGGCGGACAGCCCCAGCATTTT. Translated: CASRQTGGGQPQHF. The chain combines TRBV3-1 (or the pseudogene TRBV3-2) with TRBJ1-5; TRBD1 aligns across 9 bases. This CDR3 is built from 14 residues. V lost 6 bases and J lost 7; bases outside the gene matches: 7. Germline V gene sequence: CDR1 LGHDT, CDR2 YNNKEL (reference sequence).

This clone was observed once. This chain joins TRBV10-3 and TRBJ1-4; maybe TRBD1 (5 bases). Germline CDR1 ENHRY, CDR2 SYGVKD. This CDR3 has 13 residues. Trimming cost V 10 bases and J 7 bases, with 16 bases left between them. The CDR3 nucleotides read TGTGCCACGGGCCTTTCAAGGGGTGAAAAACTGTTTTTT. Translated: CATGLSRGEKLFF.

The CDR3 DNA sequence: TGTGCCAGCAGCCCGGGGGGAATGAACACTGAAGCTTTCTTT. Its protein product is CASSPGGMNTEAFF. J is TRBJ1-1 and V is TRBV6-4, with D possibly being TRBD1 (5 bases). The CDR3 is 14 amino acids. Germline assignment: CDR1 MRHNA and CDR2 SNTAGT. Trimming cost V 6 bases and J 0 bases, with 11 bases left between them.

CDR3 coding DNA: TGCGCCAGCAGCTTGGAGGGACAGGGGGCTGAAAAACTGTTTTTT. It is translated as CASSLEGQGAEKLFF. This rearrangement joins TRBV5-1 to TRBJ1-4; 12 bases are a match to TRBD1. This CDR3 has 15 residues. CDR1 is SGHRS, CDR2 YFSETQ, per germline. Trimming removed 0 bases from V and 7 bases from J; junction bases left unmatched: 1.

The chain combines TRBV10-3 with TRBJ2-3, with D perhaps TRBD2 (6 bases). Between the trimmed V and J ends, which lost 2 bases and 4 bases, there was a span of 16 bases. The CDR3 contains 16 residues. Germline V CDR1 and CDR2: ENHRY, SYGVKD. CDR3 amino acids: CAISEEGGGFADTQYF. The CDR3 region has the DNA TGTGCCATCAGTGAGGAGGGAGGAGGCTTCGCAGATACGCAGTATTTT.